The following is a TCR beta chain sequence with its context. Its antigen is unidentified. This specimen comes from a study of cytomegalovirus exposure and HLA in healthy donors. Whole-study results and caveats: A later analysis linked a missense variant in DCLRE1C to the trimming of TCR beta V and J genes. Roughly uniform sequencing depth across donors was assumed, possibly incorrectly.

The germline CDR1 and CDR2 sequences are MNHEY and SVGAGI. The CDR3 is made up of 15 amino acids. After removal of 4 bases from V and 2 bases from J, the junction contained 5 bases not matched to a gene. PCR employed 60 Vbeta and 13 Jbeta primers. Profiling relied on immunoSEQ multiplex PCR, and the TCRdb table lists in-frame clones only, not all of them. The sample carries some 82,000 clones, 70% to 85% recorded once. This sequence was found in a woman in her 50s in good health and CMV-seronegative. The chain links TRBV6-5 to TRBJ2-3, with 8 bases that match TRBD2. The sequencing input was PBMCs. The CDR3 DNA follows: TGTGCCAGCAGTTCTTTCGGGGGGGACACAGATACGCAGTATTTT. Its translation is CASSSFGGDTDTQYF.